This TCR beta chain comes out of a study of CD8 T cells in cerebrospinal fluid in Alzheimer's disease. The overall study: Clonal expansion of CSF T cells was measured with plate-based and droplet-based single-cell sequencing.

CSF cells underwent 10X single-cell V(D)J and 5' gene-expression profiling. From its re-call of the 10x single-cell sequencing reads, TCRdb lists each CDR3 protein once, without DNA. The listing contains 1,500 to 2,000 distinct CDR3 sequences. By frequency, this clonotype registers large (0.1 to 1%). A live/dead marker was used to sort live CSF cells for droplet sequencing. Germline V gene data show CDR1 as LGHDT and CDR2 as YNNKEL (reference sequence). CDR3 length equals 15 residues. This rearrangement joins TRBV3-1 to TRBJ2-7; TCRdb names TRBD1, which stays unverified in the absence of DNA. The sample taken for sequencing was cerebrospinal fluid. The sequence was collected from a human donor in good health. The chain's CDR3 is CASSQSGTGNYEQYF.